This T cell receptor beta chain emerged from a study of CD8+ T cells in alopecia areata. Study results and caveats: Affected lesional scalp, above all in alopecia totalis/universalis, was more clonal than normal scalp.

With regard to this clone: Its antigen is currently unknown.

Starting from PBMCs, sorting isolated CD4+ and CD8+ T cells. V lost 1 base to trimming and J lost 8 bases, with 14 bases between them. The CDR3 extends over 14 amino acids. CDR1 and CDR2 (germline): SGHTA, FQGNSA. As the sequencing template, cDNA was produced by extracting RNA and reverse transcribing it. Assay: immunoSEQ multiplex PCR; the TCRdb copy retains only in-frame clones and omits some. This sample has some 110,000 clones, with 30% to 40% found just once. The receptor's source is a human donor with alopecia areata. The sample was CD4+ T cells sorted from blood. The chain employs TRBV7-2 and TRBJ1-2; weak D call: TRBD1 (5 bases). The CDR3 loop is CASSLVTQGVGYTF. CDR3 nucleotides: TGTGCCAGCAGCTTAGTCACTCAGGGAGTAGGCTACACCTTC.